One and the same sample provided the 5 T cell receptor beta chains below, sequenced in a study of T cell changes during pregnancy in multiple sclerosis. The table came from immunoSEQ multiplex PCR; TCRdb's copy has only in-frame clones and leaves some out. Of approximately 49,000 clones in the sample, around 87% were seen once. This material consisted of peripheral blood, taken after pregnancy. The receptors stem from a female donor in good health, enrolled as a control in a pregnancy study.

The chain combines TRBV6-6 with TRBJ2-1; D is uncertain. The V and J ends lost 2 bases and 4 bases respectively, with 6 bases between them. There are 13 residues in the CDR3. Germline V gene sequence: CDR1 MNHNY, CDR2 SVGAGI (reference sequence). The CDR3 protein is CASSYGEYNEQFF. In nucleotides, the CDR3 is TGTGCCAGCAGTTACGGAGAATACAATGAGCAGTTCTTC.

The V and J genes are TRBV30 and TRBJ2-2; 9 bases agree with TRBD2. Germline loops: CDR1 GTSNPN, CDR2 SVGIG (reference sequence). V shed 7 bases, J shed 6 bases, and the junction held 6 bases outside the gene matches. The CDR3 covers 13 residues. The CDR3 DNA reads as TGTGCCTCCGGGACTAGCTCCTCCGGGGAGCTGTTTTTT. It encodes CASGTSSSGELFF.

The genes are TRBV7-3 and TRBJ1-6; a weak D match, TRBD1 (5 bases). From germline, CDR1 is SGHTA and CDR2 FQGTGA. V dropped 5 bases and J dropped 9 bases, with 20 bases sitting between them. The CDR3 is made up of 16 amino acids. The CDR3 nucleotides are TGTGCCAGCAGCCTTAACCCGCAGGGAACGGGTTCACCCCTCCACTTT. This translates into CASSLNPQGTGSPLHF.

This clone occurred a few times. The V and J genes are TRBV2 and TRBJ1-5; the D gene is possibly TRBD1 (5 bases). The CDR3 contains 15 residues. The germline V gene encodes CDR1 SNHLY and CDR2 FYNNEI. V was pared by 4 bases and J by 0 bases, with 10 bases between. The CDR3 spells CASSGDGGSNQPQHF. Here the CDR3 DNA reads TGTGCCAGCAGTGGAGACGGGGGTAGCAATCAGCCCCAGCATTTT.

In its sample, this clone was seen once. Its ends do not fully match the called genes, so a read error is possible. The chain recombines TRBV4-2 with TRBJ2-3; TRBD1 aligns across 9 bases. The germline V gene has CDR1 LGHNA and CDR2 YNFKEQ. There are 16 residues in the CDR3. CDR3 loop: CASSQDRTGGTDTQYF. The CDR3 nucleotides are TGTGCCAGCAGCCAAGATAGAACAGGGGGCACGGATACGCAGTATTTT.